These 23 T cell receptor beta chains share one sample of origin, sequenced in a study of blood T cell repertoires in COVID-19. The method was immunoSEQ multiplex PCR; TCRdb's version includes in-frame clones alone and lacks a portion of them. The sample comprises about 210,000 clones, roughly four fifths of which are singletons, and about 8% rests with the top ten. The sequenced sample was peripheral blood. All receptors come from a woman aged 50 to 60 with active or convalescent COVID-19.

This clone was found many times. CDR3 in DNA: TGTGCCAGCGGATTAGCGGGAGAACTCAATGAGCAGTTCTTC. The encoded protein is CASGLAGELNEQFF. This sequence joins TRBV27 and TRBJ2-1, with TRBD2 matching 9 bases. The CDR3 runs to 14 residues. CDR1 is MNHEY, CDR2 SMNVEV, per germline (reference sequence). Germline trimming cut 8 bases from V and 6 bases from J; bases unmatched to any gene: 8.

Concerning this clone itself: Within the sample, other DNA sequences also encode this same CDR3. The chain combines TRBV18 with TRBJ2-5; 7 nucleotides match TRBD2. V trimming: 1 base; J trimming: 5 bases; junction bases outside the gene matches: 1. The germline V gene has CDR1 KGHSH and CDR2 LQKENI. CDR3 length equals 13 residues. The CDR3 DNA is TGTGCCAGCTCACCACTCGGGGGGGAGACCCAGTACTTC. It yields the protein CASSPLGGETQYF. Based on the CDR3 plus reference TRBV18 and TRBJ2-5, the full variable domain is NAGVMQNPRHLVRRRGQEARLRCSPMKGHSHVYWYRQLPEEGLKFMVYLQKENIIDESGMPKERFSAEFPKEGPSILRIQQVVRGDSAAYFCASSPLGGETQYFGPGTRLLVL.

This sequence joins TRBV10-1 and TRBJ2-1; TRBD2 agrees at 8 bases. Germline V lookup: CDR1 WNHNN, CDR2 SYGVQD (reference sequence). Germline trimming cut 7 bases from V and 7 bases from J; bases unmatched to any gene: 12. There are 15 residues in the CDR3. The CDR3 protein is CASIRAERESNEQFF. The DNA for the CDR3 is TGCGCCAGCATCAGGGCGGAGCGGGAGAGTAATGAGCAGTTCTTC.

This rearrangement joins TRBV18 to TRBJ1-1, with 8 bases that match TRBD1. With 5 bases clipped from V and 0 bases from J, the junction kept 2 bases outside the gene matches. CDR3 length equals 14 residues. Germline V CDR1 and CDR2: KGHSH, LQKENI. The CDR3 DNA reads TGTGCCAGCTCAGGACAGGGTTTGAACACTGAAGCTTTCTTT. It encodes CASSGQGLNTEAFF.

This clone was recorded only once. The CDR3 loop is CASSFTNGISNEKLFF. For the CDR3, the DNA is TGCGCCAGCAGCTTCACAAACGGGATTAGTAATGAAAAACTGTTTTTT. The chain joins TRBV5-1 to TRBJ1-4; D remains unclear. Trimming removed 2 bases at V and 4 bases at J, with 15 bases between. This CDR3 contains 16 residues. Germline-derived CDR1 and CDR2 are SGHRS and YFSETQ.

This chain joins TRBV27 and TRBJ1-1; possible D gene TRBD1, 5 bases. The V end was cut by 5 bases, the J end by 4 bases, with 17 bases between. The CDR3 totals 15 residues. Per the germline V gene, CDR1 is MNHEY and CDR2 is SMNVEV (reference sequence). CDR3 in amino acids: CASSPGLPGRTEAFF. CDR3 sequence (DNA): TGTGCCAGCAGTCCGGGACTCCCTGGGCGCACTGAAGCTTTCTTT.

J is TRBJ1-5 and V is TRBV5-1; 12 bases map to TRBD1. Trimming removed 8 bases from V and 4 bases from J; junction bases left unmatched: 13. The length of the CDR3 is 17 residues. From germline, CDR1 is SGHRS and CDR2 YFSETQ. CDR3 sequence: CARPMPGDRGQNQPQHF. The CDR3 DNA is TGCGCCAGACCTATGCCGGGGGACAGGGGGCAGAATCAGCCCCAGCATTTT.

The CDR3 DNA follows: TGTGCCAGCAGCTTGGATTTGGGGGGGCGCGGCTATGGCTACACCTTC. Translating it yields CASSLDLGGRGYGYTF. The rearrangement links TRBV5-6 to TRBJ1-2; a possible D gene is TRBD1 (6 bases). The CDR3 covers 16 residues. The germline V gene has CDR1 SGHDT and CDR2 YYEEEE. The V gene lost 0 bases and the J gene lost 4 bases, with 16 bases spanning the gap.

CDR3 sequence (DNA): TGTGCCATCAGTGAGAGGGACAGTACCCACGAGCAGTACTTC. This translates into CAISERDSTHEQYF. The chain is built from TRBV10-3 and TRBJ2-7, with 7 nucleotides matching TRBD1. CDR3 length: 14 amino acids. Germline V gene lookup returns CDR1 ENHRY and CDR2 SYGVKD. Trimming at V came to 2 bases and at J to 5 bases, leaving 6 bases not matched to a gene.

This chain connects TRBV3-1 (or the pseudogene TRBV3-2) to TRBJ2-1; D may be TRBD2 (6 bases). The V gene's germline CDR1 is LGHDT and CDR2 YNNKEL (reference sequence). V was cut by 1 base and J by 2 bases, with 12 bases left in between. This CDR3 region has 16 residues. DNA of the CDR3: TGTGCCAGCAGCCAAGGGCGGCCGGGAGCCTACAATGAGCAGTTCTTC. This sequence encodes CASSQGRPGAYNEQFF.

This chain links TRBV28 with TRBJ2-2; perhaps TRBD1 as D (5 bases). Germline V gene sequence: CDR1 MDHEN, CDR2 SYDVKM. This CDR3 comprises 14 residues. V lost 1 base and J lost 5, with 8 bases in between. The CDR3 region is CASSLYRLTGELFF. As DNA, the CDR3 is TGTGCCAGCAGTTTATACAGGCTAACCGGGGAGCTGTTTTTT. Based on the CDR3 plus reference TRBV28 and TRBJ2-2, the full variable domain is DVKVTQSSRYLVKRTGEKVFLECVQDMDHENMFWYRQDPGLGLRLIYFSYDVKMKEKGDIPEGYSVSREKKERFSLILESASTNQTSMYLCASSLYRLTGELFFGEGSRLTVL.

The CDR3 sequence: CATQTSGSTNEQFF. The DNA for the CDR3 is TGTGCCACCCAAACTAGCGGGAGCACCAATGAGCAGTTCTTC. The chain uses TRBV28 and TRBJ2-1; TRBD2 matches 11 bases. The CDR3 is made up of 14 amino acids. Germline loops: CDR1 MDHEN, CDR2 SYDVKM. Trimming cost V 10 bases and J 6 bases; bases outside gene matches: 8.

The chain links TRBV12-3 or TRBV12-4 to TRBJ1-1; D is ambiguous. The CDR3 has 13 amino acids. V lost 5 bases and J 1 base, leaving 8 bases between the germline ends. The CDR3 loop reads CASSLAANTEAFF. The CDR3, as DNA: TGTGCCAGCAGTCTTGCGGCGAACACTGAAGCTTTCTTT.

This clone was observed once. The V gene is TRBV5-1, the J gene TRBJ2-3, with D perhaps matching TRBD2 (6 bases). With 1 base removed from V and 1 base from J, the gap between germline ends came to 10 bases. Germline CDR1 SGHRS, CDR2 YFSETQ. The CDR3 is 15 amino acids. Here the CDR3 DNA reads TGCGCCAGCAGCTTGACGGGAGCGGGCACAGATACGCAGTATTTT. Protein: CASSLTGAGTDTQYF.

The gene calls are TRBV15 and TRBJ2-1; a weak D match, TRBD2 (5 bases). The CDR3 is 15 residues long. Trimming took off 0 bases at V and 4 bases at J, with 10 bases between the two ends. CDR1 and CDR2 from the germline V gene are LNHNV and YYDKDF (reference sequence). CDR3 amino acids: CATSRDPADYNEQFF. CDR3 in DNA: TGTGCCACCAGCAGAGACCCAGCGGATTACAATGAGCAGTTCTTC. Based on the CDR3 plus reference TRBV15 and TRBJ2-1, the full variable domain is DAMVIQNPRYQVTQFGKPVTLSCSQTLNHNVMYWYQQKSSQAPKLLFHYYDKDFNNEADTPDNFQSRRPNTSFCFLDIRSPGLGDTAMYLCATSRDPADYNEQFFGPGTRLTVL.

This clone was recorded only once. V gene TRBV25-1 combines with J gene TRBJ1-5; D gene unclear. Germline CDR1 reads MGHDK; CDR2 reads SYGVNS. This CDR3 has 12 amino acids. Trimming took off 7 bases at V and 2 bases at J, with 6 bases between the two ends. The CDR3 reads CASNMGNQPQHF. As DNA, the CDR3 is TGTGCCAGCAACATGGGCAATCAGCCCCAGCATTTT.

V and J are TRBV9 and TRBJ1-2; 9 nucleotides match TRBD1. The CDR3 extends over 15 amino acids. With V trimmed by 0 bases and J by 0 bases, 0 bases remained unmatched. The V gene's germline CDR1 is SGDLS and CDR2 YYNGEE. The CDR3 loop is CASSVGQGANYGYTF. The DNA for the CDR3 is TGTGCCAGCAGCGTAGGACAGGGGGCTAACTATGGCTACACCTTC.

This chain connects TRBV30 to TRBJ1-5, with a weak D call TRBD1 (5 bases). The CDR3 runs 16 residues. The V end was cut by 0 bases, the J end by 6 bases, with 18 bases between. Germline CDR1 is GTSNPN and CDR2 is SVGIG (reference sequence). CDR3 loop: CAWSVKVGQGGQPQHF. The CDR3 coding sequence is TGTGCCTGGAGTGTAAAAGTGGGTCAGGGAGGTCAGCCCCAGCATTTT.

The rearrangement joins TRBV3-1 (or the pseudogene TRBV3-2) to TRBJ2-3; tentative D call: TRBD1 (6 bases). Looked up from germline, CDR1 is LGHDT and CDR2 is YNNKEL (reference sequence). The CDR3 runs 16 residues. With 4 bases removed from V and 1 base from J, the gap between germline ends came to 15 bases. CDR3 region: CASSPRGRVGTDTQYF. CDR3 in DNA: TGTGCCAGCAGCCCGAGGGGGAGAGTGGGCACAGATACGCAGTATTTT.

The genes are TRBV28 and TRBJ2-7; 7 bases are a match to TRBD2. The CDR3 is 15 residues long. Per the germline V gene, CDR1 is MDHEN and CDR2 is SYDVKM. J gave up 5 bases and V 6 bases, and 13 bases lay outside the gene matches. This CDR3 is CASRTVGQGGHEQYF. The CDR3 DNA follows: TGTGCCAGCAGGACCGTGGGGCAGGGAGGGCACGAGCAGTACTTC.

The chain uses TRBV19 and TRBJ2-2; D is ambiguous. Germline V CDR1 and CDR2: LNHDA, SQIVND (reference sequence). Trimming took off 9 bases at V and 3 bases at J, with 20 bases between the two ends. This CDR3 has 16 residues. The chain's CDR3 is CASRPFRQADTGELFF. DNA for the CDR3: TGTGCCAGCAGACCCTTTCGGCAGGCTGACACCGGGGAGCTGTTTTTT.

This chain joins TRBV5-1 and TRBJ1-2; 8 bases are a match to TRBD1. The CDR3 length is 16 residues. Germline V CDR1 and CDR2: SGHRS, YFSETQ. The ends lost 0 bases at V and 0 bases at J; junction bases unmatched: 4. The CDR3 DNA reads TGCGCCAGCAGCTTGGGGGGGACAGGATCTAACTATGGCTACACCTTC. Translating gives CASSLGGTGSNYGYTF.

The chain is built from TRBV16 and TRBJ1-4; D remains ambiguous. Germline V gene data show CDR1 as KGHSY and CDR2 as FQNENV. The CDR3 has 14 amino acids. V gave up 4 bases and J gave up 3 bases, with 9 bases separating them. The CDR3 DNA reads TGTGCCAGCAGCCCCTCTCGGGCTAATGAAAAACTGTTTTTT. Its protein product is CASSPSRANEKLFF.